The entry that follows covers one T cell receptor beta chain sequence. This clone was recorded once. No cognate antigen has been identified for it. One base away there is no much larger clone; base qualities are not given. The data are from a study of Ad26.COV2.S vaccination and SARS-CoV-2 variants (dated by TCRdb to about 2021). Looking at the study overall: Donors in the vaccine arm were drawn from COV1001, a multicentre, randomized, double-blind, placebo-controlled phase I-IIa trial testing Ad26.COV2.S in healthy adults. Dosing of Ad26.COV2.S was intramuscular, at either 5x10^10 or 1x10^11 viral particles, delivered as one shot or as two shots spaced 56 days apart. Sequencing of the TCRbeta repertoire served to evaluate the specificity and breadth of SARS-CoV-2-reactive T cell receptors following Ad26.COV2.S vaccination. The TCR-sequenced set comprised about 32 samples: roughly 19 Ad26.COV2.S vaccine recipients, 5 placebo recipients and 8 SARS-CoV-2 convalescent individuals. Trial participants were randomized into five groups of five: low-dose or high-dose Ad26.COV2.S given once or twice, or placebo on both occasions. Investigators remained blinded to trial group allocation during experiments and outcome assessment.

The immunoSEQ Assay was used to sequence TCRbeta CDR3 regions. After extraction, genomic DNA underwent amplification by bias-controlled multiplex PCR, followed by high-throughput sequencing. The paper's data handling went like this. To quantify the absolute abundance of every unique TCRbeta CDR3 region, sequences were collapsed and filtered. T cell fraction was estimated by normalizing TCRbeta template counts to usable DNA, with usable DNA measured through amplification of reference genes found in all nucleated cells. Repertoire TCRs were annotated as SARS-CoV-2-specific when V gene, CDR3 amino acid sequence and J gene were exactly matched to a known reactive TCR set. The reference SARS-CoV-2 TCR set came from MIRA and was filtered for enrichment in COVID-19-positive ImmuneCODE repertoires, removing public or cross-reactive TCRs. Drawing on the MIRA antigens, annotated TCRs were analysed further at the level of specific ORF or position within ORF. Breadth was defined as the number of annotated unique rearrangements divided by the total number of unique productive rearrangements, and depth was defined as the summed frequency of the annotated unique rearrangements. Two-sided Wilcoxon rank-sum tests were used to compare TCR breadth between groups. TCRdb took this table from immuneACCESS and kept in-frame rearrangements with V and J called. Such tables lack part of the clones; where checked against another copy, unresolved V genes explain under half of the gap, and the rest is unexplained. V and J calls and clone size are those listed in that table; D and trimming were worked out from the DNA. The sample table records hundreds of thousands of clones; 89% of these occur just once. 2% to 3% of the sample rests with the top ten.

CDR1 SNHLY and CDR2 FYNNEI are derived from the germline V gene. From its cysteine to its phenylalanine, the CDR3 spans 11 amino acids. Only the CDR3 DNA stays, 33 bases, in frame from base 1. V loses 8 bases, J loses 4 bases, and the germline ends lie 8 bases apart. Results the study describes overall, beyond this receptor: Higher spike-specific TCR breadth was observed in Ad26.COV2.S recipients than in placebo recipients (P = 0.0014). Vaccine and placebo recipients had comparable non-spike TCR breadth, which fits with the vaccine containing only spike. The authors noted that the TCR breadth and depth analyses may have underestimated total T cell responses. Comparing responses between vaccine doses or regimens was not something the study was powered to do. Substantial breadth of spike-specific CD8+ and CD4+ T cell responses was reported after vaccination.

The treatment or condition label corresponds to: roughly 19 received Ad26.COV2.S at low or high dose, single or two shots; roughly five received placebo; per-sample allocation not given. For vaccine and placebo recipients, repertoires were sequenced using samples collected on day 63 after the first injection. In Cohort 1b, 25 to 30 adults aged 18-55 years were enrolled at a single site in Boston, USA, between 29 July and 7 August 2020. Ad26.COV2.S was a replication-incompetent adenovirus type 26 vector that expressed a prefusion-stabilized SARS-CoV-2 spike protein derived from the original Wuhan strain.

This specimen was peripheral blood, taken in a trial of Ad26.COV2.S vaccine versus placebo. The rearranged segments are TRBV2 and TRBJ1-1; possibly the D gene is TRBD1, per 5 matching bases. The clonotype comes from a person between 18 and 60 years old who received the Ad26.COV2.S COVID-19 vaccine or a placebo. The DNA is as follows: TGTGCCAGCGGACAAGGCACTGAAGCTTTCTTT. This codes for CASGQGTEAFF.